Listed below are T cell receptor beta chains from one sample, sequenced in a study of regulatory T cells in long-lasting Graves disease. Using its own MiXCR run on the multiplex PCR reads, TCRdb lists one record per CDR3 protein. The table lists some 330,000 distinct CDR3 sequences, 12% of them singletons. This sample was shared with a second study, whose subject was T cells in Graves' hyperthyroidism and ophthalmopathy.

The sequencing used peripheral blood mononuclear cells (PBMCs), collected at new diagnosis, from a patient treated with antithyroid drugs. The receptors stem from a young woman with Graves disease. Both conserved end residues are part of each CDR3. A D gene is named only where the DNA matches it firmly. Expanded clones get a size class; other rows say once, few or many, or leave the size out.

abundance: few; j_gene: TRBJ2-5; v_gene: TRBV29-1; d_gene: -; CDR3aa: CSVGVADGGTQYF; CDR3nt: TGCAGCGTGGGGGTAGCGGATGGTGGGACCCAGTACTTC
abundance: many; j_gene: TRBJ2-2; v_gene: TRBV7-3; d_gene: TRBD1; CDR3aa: CASSSLTGGGGELFF; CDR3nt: TGTGCCAGCAGCTCATTGACAGGGGGCGGCGGGGAGCTGTTTTTT
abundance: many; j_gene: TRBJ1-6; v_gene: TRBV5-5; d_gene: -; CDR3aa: CASSSGSNSPLHF; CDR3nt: TGTGCCAGCAGCTCCGGTTCGAATTCACCCCTCCACTTT
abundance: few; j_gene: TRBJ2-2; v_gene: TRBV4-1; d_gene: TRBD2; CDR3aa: CASSQLGLAGVTGELFF; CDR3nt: TGCGCCAGCAGCCAACTTGGACTAGCGGGAGTAACTGGGGAGCTGTTTTTT
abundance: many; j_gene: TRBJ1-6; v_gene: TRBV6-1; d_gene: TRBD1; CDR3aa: CASWPIGQGDSPLHF; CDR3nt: TGTGCCAGCTGGCCGATAGGACAGGGGGATTCACCCCTCCACTTT
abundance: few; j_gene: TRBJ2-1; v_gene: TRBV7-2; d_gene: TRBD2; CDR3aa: CASSASGSYNEQFF; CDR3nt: TGTGCCAGCTCCGCTAGCGGATCTTACAATGAGCAGTTCTTC
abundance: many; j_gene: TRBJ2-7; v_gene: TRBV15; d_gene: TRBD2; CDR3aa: CATSRGTSGSGKQYF; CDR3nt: TGTGCCACCAGCAGAGGGACTAGCGGGAGTGGTAAGCAGTACTTC
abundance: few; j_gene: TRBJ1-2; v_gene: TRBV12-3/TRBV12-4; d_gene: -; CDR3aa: CASSSGSRTANTF; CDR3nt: TGTGCCAGCAGTTCAGGCTCCAGGACGGCCAACACCTTC
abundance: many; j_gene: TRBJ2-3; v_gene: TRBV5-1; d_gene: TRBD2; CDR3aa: CASKKRGAPDTQYF; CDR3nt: TGCGCCAGCAAAAAGCGGGGGGCCCCAGATACGCAGTATTTT
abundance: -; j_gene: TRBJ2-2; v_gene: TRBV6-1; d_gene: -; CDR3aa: CASNPTPRVTGELFF; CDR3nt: TGTGCCAGCAACCCGACACCCCGGGTTACCGGGGAGCTGTTTTTT
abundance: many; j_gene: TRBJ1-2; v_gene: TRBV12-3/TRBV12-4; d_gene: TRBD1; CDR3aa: CASSSTGGEVGYTF; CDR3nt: TGTGCCAGCAGCTCTACAGGGGGCGAGGTTGGCTACACCTTC
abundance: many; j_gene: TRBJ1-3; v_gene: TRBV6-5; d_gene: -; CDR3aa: CASSLRSLHSGNTIYF; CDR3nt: TGTGCCAGCAGTTTGAGGAGCCTACACTCTGGAAACACCATATATTTT
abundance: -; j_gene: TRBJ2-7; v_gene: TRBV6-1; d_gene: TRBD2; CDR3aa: CASSTPGLPGREQYF; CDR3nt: TGTGCCAGCAGTACCCCGGGACTACCGGGGAGGGAGCAGTACTTC
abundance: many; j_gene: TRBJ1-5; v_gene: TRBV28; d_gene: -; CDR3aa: CASSFVGVSNQPQHF; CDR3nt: TGTGCCAGCAGTTTCGTAGGGGTTAGCAATCAGCCCCAGCATTTT
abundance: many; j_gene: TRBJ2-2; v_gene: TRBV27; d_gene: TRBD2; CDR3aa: CASRLAGVTSGELFF; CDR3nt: TGTGCCAGCAGACTAGCGGGAGTTACCTCCGGGGAGCTGTTTTTT
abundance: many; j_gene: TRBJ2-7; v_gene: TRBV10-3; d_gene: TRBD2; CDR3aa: CAISESSGSSYEQYF; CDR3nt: TGTGCCATCAGTGAATCTAGCGGGAGTTCTTACGAGCAGTACTTC
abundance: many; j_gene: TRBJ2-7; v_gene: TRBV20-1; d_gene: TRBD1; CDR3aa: CSATRDRDPYEQYF; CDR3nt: TGCAGTGCTACCCGGGACAGGGATCCCTACGAGCAGTACTTC
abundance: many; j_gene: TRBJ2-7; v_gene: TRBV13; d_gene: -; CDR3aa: CASSLRGGTVAYEQYF; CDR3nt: TGTGCCAGCAGCCTAAGGGGGGGGACAGTCGCCTACGAGCAGTACTTC
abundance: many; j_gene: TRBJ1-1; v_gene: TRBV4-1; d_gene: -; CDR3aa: CASSQELPWTEAFF; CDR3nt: TGCGCCAGCAGCCAAGAATTACCCTGGACTGAAGCTTTCTTT
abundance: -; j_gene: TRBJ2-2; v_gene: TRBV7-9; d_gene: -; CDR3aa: CASTPLRDWEAGEPFF; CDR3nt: TGTGCCAGCACCCCCCTCCGGGACTGGGAGGCCGGGGAGCCGTTTTTT
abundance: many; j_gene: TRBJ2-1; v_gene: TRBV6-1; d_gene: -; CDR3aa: CASNLGSLNGNEQFF; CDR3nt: TGTGCCAGCAATCTTGGTTCCCTAAACGGGAATGAGCAGTTCTTC
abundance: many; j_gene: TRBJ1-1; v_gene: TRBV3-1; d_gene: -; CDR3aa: CASSHGGLGTEAFF; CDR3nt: TGTGCCAGCAGCCACGGGGGGCTTGGAACTGAAGCTTTCTTT
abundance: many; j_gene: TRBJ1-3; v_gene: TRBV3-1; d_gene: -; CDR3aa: CASRRGGPKPSGNTIYF; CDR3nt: TGTGCCAGCCGCAGGGGCGGACCGAAACCCTCTGGAAACACCATATATTTT
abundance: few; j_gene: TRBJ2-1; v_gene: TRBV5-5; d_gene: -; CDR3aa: CASSPWGGAKNEQFF; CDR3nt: TGTGCCAGCAGCCCCTGGGGGGGCGCTAAGAATGAGCAGTTCTTC
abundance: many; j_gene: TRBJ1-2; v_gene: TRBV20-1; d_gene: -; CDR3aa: CSAVANYGYTF; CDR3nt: TGCAGTGCTGTCGCTAACTATGGCTACACCTTC
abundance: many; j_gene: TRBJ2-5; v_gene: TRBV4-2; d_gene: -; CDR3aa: CASSQAGAQYF; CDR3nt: TGTGCCAGCAGCCAAGCTGGAGCCCAGTACTTC
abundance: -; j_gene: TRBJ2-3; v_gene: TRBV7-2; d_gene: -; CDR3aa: CASRKLADTQYF; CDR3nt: TGTGCCAGCAGAAAACTAGCTGATACGCAGTATTTT
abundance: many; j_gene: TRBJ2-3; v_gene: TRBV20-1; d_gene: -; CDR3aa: CSARISGAGHTQYF; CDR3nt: TGCAGTGCTAGAATAAGTGGCGCAGGCCATACGCAGTATTTT
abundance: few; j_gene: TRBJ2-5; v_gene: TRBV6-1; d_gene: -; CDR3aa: CASSEGGGHIETQYF; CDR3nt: TGTGCCAGCAGTGAAGGTGGTGGCCACATTGAGACCCAGTACTTC
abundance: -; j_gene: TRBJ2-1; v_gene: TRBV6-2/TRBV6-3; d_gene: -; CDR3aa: CASSPLPSTTSKGEISYNEQFF; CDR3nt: TGTGCCAGCAGCCCTCTTCCATCGACCACCTCGAAGGGGGAGATCTCCTACAATGAGCAGTTCTTC
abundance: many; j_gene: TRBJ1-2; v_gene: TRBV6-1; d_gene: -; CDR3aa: CASSEETWNYGYTF; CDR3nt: TGTGCCAGCAGTGAGGAGACATGGAACTATGGCTACACCTTC
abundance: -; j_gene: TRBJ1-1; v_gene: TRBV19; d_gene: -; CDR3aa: CASSARQTLNTEAFF; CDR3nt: TGTGCCAGTAGTGCCCGACAGACCCTGAACACTGAAGCTTTCTTT
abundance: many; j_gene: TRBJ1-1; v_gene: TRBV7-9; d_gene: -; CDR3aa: CASSLDHRTPDPEAFF; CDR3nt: TGTGCCAGCAGCTTAGATCATAGGACCCCTGACCCTGAAGCTTTCTTT
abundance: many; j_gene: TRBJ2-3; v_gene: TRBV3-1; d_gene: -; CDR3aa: CASSQTASVRLITDTQYF; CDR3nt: TGTGCCAGCAGCCAAACCGCTAGCGTACGTCTGATCACAGATACGCAGTATTTT
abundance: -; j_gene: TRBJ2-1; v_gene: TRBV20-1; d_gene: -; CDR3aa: CSATPALIDNEQFF; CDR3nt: TGCAGTGCTACTCCGGCCCTCATCGACAATGAGCAGTTCTTC
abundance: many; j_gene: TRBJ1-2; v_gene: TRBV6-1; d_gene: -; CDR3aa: CASSVLRGYTF; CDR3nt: TGTGCCAGCAGTGTTCTCCGAGGCTACACCTTC
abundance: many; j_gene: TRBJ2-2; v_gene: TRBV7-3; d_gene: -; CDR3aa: CASGQTPTENTGELFF; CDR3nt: TGTGCCAGTGGACAGACACCTACTGAAAACACCGGGGAGCTGTTTTTT
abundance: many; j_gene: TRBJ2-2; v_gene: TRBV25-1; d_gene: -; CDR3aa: CASSAGGLDRGGELFF; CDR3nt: TGTGCCAGCAGTGCCGGGGGTTTGGATCGTGGCGGGGAGCTGTTTTTT
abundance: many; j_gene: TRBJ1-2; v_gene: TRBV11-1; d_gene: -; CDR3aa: CASSPRRGGGNYGYTF; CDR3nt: TGTGCCAGCAGCCCCCGTCGGGGGGGCGGAAACTATGGCTACACCTTC
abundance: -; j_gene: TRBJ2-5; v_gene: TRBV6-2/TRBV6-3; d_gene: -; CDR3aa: CASRLEGETQYF; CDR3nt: TGTGCCAGTCGGTTGGAGGGGGAGACCCAGTACTTC
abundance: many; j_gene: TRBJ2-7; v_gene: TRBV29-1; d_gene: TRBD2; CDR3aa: CSVVGLAGGYEQYF; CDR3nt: TGCAGCGTTGTCGGTCTAGCGGGAGGGTACGAGCAGTACTTC
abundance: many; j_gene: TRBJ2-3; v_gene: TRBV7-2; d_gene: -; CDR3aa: CASSPPQGGIRTDTQYF; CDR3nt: TGTGCCAGCAGCCCCCCTCAAGGGGGAATAAGGACAGATACGCAGTATTTT
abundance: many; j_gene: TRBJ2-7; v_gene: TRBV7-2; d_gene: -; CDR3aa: CASSRTGATSYEQYF; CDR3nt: TGTGCCAGCAGCCGGACCGGGGCCACCTCCTACGAGCAGTACTTC
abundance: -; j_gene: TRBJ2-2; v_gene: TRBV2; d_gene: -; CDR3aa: CASSDYGITGELFF; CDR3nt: TGTGCCAGCAGTGATTACGGAATCACCGGGGAGCTGTTTTTT
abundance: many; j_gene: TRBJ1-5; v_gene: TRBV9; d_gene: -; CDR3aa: CASSVEDSLNQPQHF; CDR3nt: TGTGCCAGCAGCGTAGAGGACAGCTTGAATCAGCCCCAGCATTTT